One sample yielded the 20 T cell receptor beta chains listed below, sequenced in a study of OX40 agonist ivuxolimab in advanced cancers. The repertoire was sequenced with immunoSEQ multiplex PCR; TCRdb's copy has only in-frame clones and lacks some. The table records roughly 40,000 clones, about 80% of them present only once. The sample here was CD4+ or CD8+ T cells sorted from blood, taken in a trial of the OX40 agonist ivuxolimab. Receptor source: an adult with an advanced solid tumor such as melanoma, head and neck, liver or kidney cancer.

This clone has just one count. This sequence joins TRBV7-9 and TRBJ2-5; D might be TRBD2 (5 bases). V was cut by 5 bases and J by 1 base, with 14 bases left in between. Germline loops: CDR1 SEHNR, CDR2 FQNEAQ (reference sequence). CDR3 length: 15 residues. CDR3 region: CASSSNGVRQETQYF. The CDR3 bases are TGTGCCAGCAGCAGTAACGGGGTGCGCCAAGAGACCCAGTACTTC. Filled out from reference TRBV7-9 and TRBJ2-5, the complete variable domain reads DTGVSQNPRHKITKRGQNVTFRCDPISEHNRLYWYRQTLGQGPEFLTYFQNEAQLEKSRLLSDRFSAERPKGSFSTLEIQRTEQGDSAMYLCASSSNGVRQETQYFGPGTRLLVL.

The genes are TRBV19 and TRBJ2-7; D call uncertain. The germline V and J ends were trimmed by 3 bases and 3 bases, with 18 bases remaining between them. In germline, CDR1 is LNHDA, CDR2 SQIVND (reference sequence). The CDR3 is 16 amino acids. The CDR3 is CASSIRQSAEGYEQYF. The CDR3 nucleotides are TGTGCCAGTAGTATTAGGCAGTCCGCTGAAGGCTACGAGCAGTACTTC.

The rearrangement joins TRBV7-2 to TRBJ1-1, with TRBD1 matching 7 bases. This CDR3 has 14 amino acids. The junction had 4 bases not matched to a gene; V was cut back by 5 bases and J by 1 base. The V gene's germline CDR1 is SGHTA and CDR2 FQGNSA. The CDR3, as DNA: TGTGCCAGCAGCCCAAGACAGGGGAACACTGAAGCTTTCTTT. It encodes CASSPRQGNTEAFF.

Points on this clone: A read error may account for a junction end that differs from germline. The V call is TRBV7-7, the J call TRBJ1-1; D may be TRBD1 (5 bases). CDR1 and CDR2 from the germline V gene are SSHAT and FNYEAQ (reference sequence). This CDR3 has 13 amino acids. The CDR3 nucleotides are TGTGCTAGCAAAGAGGGACCGAACACTGAAGCTTTCTTT. Translated: CASKEGPNTEAFF.

This chain uses TRBV18 with TRBJ2-3; TRBD1 matches 7 bases. Germline V CDR1 and CDR2: KGHSH, LQKENI. CDR3 size: 15 residues. J was trimmed by 0 bases and V by 6 bases; bases with no gene match: 6. CDR3 in amino acids: CASSPRQGSTDTQYF. CDR3 DNA: TGTGCCAGCTCGCCCCGACAGGGAAGCACAGATACGCAGTATTTT.

This clone has only one observation. The chain carries TRBV19 and TRBJ2-2; no reliable D call. Per the germline V gene, CDR1 is LNHDA and CDR2 is SQIVND (reference sequence). CDR3 length: 14 amino acids. The germline V and J ends were trimmed by 7 bases and 1 base, with 10 bases remaining between them. CDR3 coding DNA: TGTGCCAGTAATGGGGTCTTGAACACCGGGGAGCTGTTTTTT. It codes for CASNGVLNTGELFF.

The chain employs TRBV7-6 and TRBJ1-2; no definite D call. Trimming took 0 bases from V and 6 from J, leaving 8 bases between them. This CDR3 is built from 13 residues. Germline assignment: CDR1 SGHVS and CDR2 FNYEAQ. The CDR3 loop is CASSLASADGYTF. The CDR3 DNA follows: TGTGCCAGCAGCTTAGCCTCAGCGGATGGCTACACCTTC.

This chain links TRBV18 with TRBJ1-6; 8 nucleotides line up with TRBD1. Germline CDR1 reads KGHSH; CDR2 reads LQKENI. The V gene end was trimmed by 6 bases and the J gene end by 7 bases; junction bases not matched to a gene: 5. This CDR3 comprises 14 residues. The CDR3 DNA reads TGTGCCAGCTCGCAGGACAGGGTAAATTCACCCCTCCACTTT. Protein: CASSQDRVNSPLHF. The variable domain in full, completed from reference TRBV18 and TRBJ1-6, reads NAGVMQNPRHLVRRRGQEARLRCSPMKGHSHVYWYRQLPEEGLKFMVYLQKENIIDESGMPKERFSAEFPKEGPSILRIQQVVRGDSAAYFCASSQDRVNSPLHFGNGTRLTVT.

The chain combines TRBV7-9 with TRBJ2-7; D is undetermined. The CDR3 extends over 14 amino acids. Trimming shortened V by 1 base and J by 1 base, and 8 bases separated the two germline ends. The germline gives CDR1 SEHNR, CDR2 FQNEAQ (reference sequence). CDR3 region: CASSLGRISYEQYF. CDR3 nucleotides: TGTGCCAGCAGCTTAGGACGGATATCCTACGAGCAGTACTTC.

The V call is TRBV5-4, the J call TRBJ1-2; perhaps TRBD1 as D (6 bases). The CDR3 is 16 amino acids. V lost 0 bases and J 4 bases, leaving 16 bases between the germline ends. Germline V gene lookup returns CDR1 SGHNT and CDR2 YYREEE (reference sequence). For the CDR3, the DNA is TGTGCCAGCAGCTTGGTTCGCGGCAGGGGAGGCTATGGCTACACCTTC. It yields the protein CASSLVRGRGGYGYTF. The full variable domain, completed using reference TRBV5-4 and TRBJ1-2, is ETGVTQSPTHLIKTRGQQVTLRCSSQSGHNTVSWYQQALGQGPQFIFQYYREEENGRGNFPPRFSGLQFPNYSSELNVNALELDDSALYLCASSLVRGRGGYGYTFGSGTRLTVV.

The rearrangement joins TRBV6-6 to TRBJ2-7; D not certain. Germline V CDR1 and CDR2: MNHNY, SVGAGI (reference sequence). The V end was cut by 3 bases, the J end by 3 bases, with 15 bases between. This CDR3 is built from 15 residues. DNA of the CDR3: TGTGCCAGCAGTTATCTTACCCAAGGCTACTACGAGCAGTACTTC. Translated, it gives CASSYLTQGYYEQYF.

The genes are TRBV12-1 and TRBJ1-3; no DNA check was done on the table's D call, TRBD1. TRBV12-1 represents a pseudogene. This CDR3 is built from 21 residues. The CDR3 DNA sequence: TGTGCCAGCAGCCCCGAGACAGCAACCCAATTCAGGTCTCTATTGGGAAACACCATATATTTT. This encodes CASSPETATQFRSLLGNTIYF.

The chain is built from TRBV10-3 and TRBJ1-2; TRBD1 is a possible D gene (5 bases). The CDR3 covers 17 residues. V lost 8 bases and J lost 8, with 30 bases in between. Per the germline V gene, CDR1 is ENHRY and CDR2 is SYGVKD. The CDR3 DNA sequence: TGTGCCATCGGGGGACGGTACCGGGACGGTGGTATAGGGGGCTACACCTTC. It codes for CAIGGRYRDGGIGGYTF.

This chain joins TRBV2 and TRBJ2-2; TRBD1 is a possible D gene (6 bases). CDR3 size: 13 residues. Germline V lookup: CDR1 SNHLY, CDR2 FYNNEI. V gave up 8 bases and J gave up 6 bases, with 13 bases separating them. CDR3 DNA: TGTGCCAGCTTACAGGGCCTCTCCGGGGAGCTGTTTTTT. This codes for CASLQGLSGELFF.

The chain couples TRBV19 to TRBJ1-2; D remains unclear. With 7 bases removed from V and 1 base from J, the gap between germline ends came to 19 bases. Per the germline V gene, CDR1 is LNHDA and CDR2 is SQIVND (reference sequence). The CDR3 covers 16 residues. The CDR3 sequence is CASKEVAAGGNYGYTF. The DNA for the CDR3 is TGTGCCAGTAAGGAGGTGGCGGCGGGAGGTAACTATGGCTACACCTTC.

The count of this clone is one. V gene TRBV14 combines with J gene TRBJ2-6; D is unclear. This CDR3 has 14 amino acids. Trimming shortened V by 4 bases and J by 4 bases, and 8 bases separated the two germline ends. From germline, CDR1 is SGHDN and CDR2 FVKESK. The CDR3 DNA sequence: TGTGCCAGCAGCCCCCAGTGGGGGGCCAACGTCCTGACTTTC. This sequence encodes CASSPQWGANVLTF.

The chain carries TRBV5-1 and TRBJ1-1, with D possibly TRBD1 on 6 matching bases. Per the germline V gene, CDR1 is SGHRS and CDR2 is YFSETQ. This CDR3 spans 15 amino acids. V was cut by 0 bases and J by 3 bases, with 12 bases left in between. CDR3 residues: CASSLGITGYTEAFF. CDR3 DNA sequence: TGCGCCAGCAGCTTGGGTATCACAGGGTACACTGAAGCTTTCTTT.

V is TRBV11-2 and J is TRBJ1-2; possible D gene TRBD1, 5 bases. V shed 4 bases and J shed 4 bases, with 10 bases lying between them. The germline V gene has CDR1 SGHAT and CDR2 FQNNGV. The CDR3 length is 13 residues. The CDR3 is CASSSRQSYGYTF. The CDR3 nucleotides read TGTGCCAGCAGCTCTAGACAGAGCTATGGCTACACCTTC.

This clone has a handful of counts. CDR3 region: CASSLRTTGSTDTQYF. CDR3 nucleotide sequence: TGTGCCAGCAGCTTGAGGACGACGGGGAGCACAGATACGCAGTATTTT. This chain links TRBV5-4 with TRBJ2-3; D might be TRBD2 (5 bases). Germline loops: CDR1 SGHNT, CDR2 YYREEE (reference sequence). The CDR3 sequence is 16 residues long. V shed 1 base and J shed 0 bases, with 12 bases lying between them.

The V call is TRBV18, the J call TRBJ1-5, with D hard to call. This CDR3 comprises 15 residues. Trimming pared 3 bases from V and 0 bases from J, leaving 9 bases between. CDR1 and CDR2 (germline): KGHSH, LQKENI. The CDR3, as DNA: TGTGCCAGCTCACCGGTGGGTTATAGCAATCAGCCCCAGCATTTT. It yields the protein CASSPVGYSNQPQHF.